One and the same sample provided the 7 T cell receptor beta chains below, sequenced in a study of cytomegalovirus exposure and HLA in healthy donors. Researchers ran the PCR with 60 Vbeta and 13 Jbeta primers. Profiling relied on immunoSEQ multiplex PCR, and the TCRdb table lists in-frame clones only, not all of them. This table has 99,000 or so clones, more than 65% appearing once. Sequenced material: PBMCs. Receptor source: a man between 25 and 39 years old in good health and CMV-seronegative.

This chain uses TRBV5-1 with TRBJ1-3, with 7 bases identical to TRBD1. The length of the CDR3 is 15 residues. V lost 3 bases and J lost 0; bases outside the gene matches: 3. CDR1 is SGHRS and CDR2 is YFSETQ in the germline V gene. CDR3 sequence (DNA): TGCGCCAGCAGCTCAGGGGGACACTCTGGAAACACCATATATTTT. It translates to CASSSGGHSGNTIYF.

This rearrangement joins TRBV25-1 to TRBJ2-5; D is possibly TRBD2 (5 bases). CDR3 length: 14 residues. Trimming removed 3 bases from V and 4 bases from J, with 12 bases in between. Germline CDR1 is MGHDK and CDR2 is SYGVNS. Written as DNA, the CDR3 is TGTGCCAGCAGTGACCCCGGGATGCGAGAGACCCAGTACTTC. Amino acid sequence: CASSDPGMRETQYF.

The chain recombines TRBV5-1 with TRBJ2-3; 11 nucleotides match TRBD2. Trimming cost V 4 bases and J 1 base; bases outside gene matches: 2. CDR1 and CDR2 from the germline V gene are SGHRS and YFSETQ. The CDR3 is 15 amino acids. This chain's CDR3 is CASSTGLAGTDTQYF. The DNA of the CDR3 is TGCGCCAGCAGCACGGGACTAGCGGGCACAGATACGCAGTATTTT.

This clone was detected only a few times. The genes are TRBV18 and TRBJ1-5, with D uncertain. CDR3 size: 13 residues. The V end lost 2 bases, the J end lost 11 bases, and 13 bases lay between the germline ends. From germline, CDR1 is KGHSH and CDR2 LQKENI. The CDR3 protein is CASSPVSERAQHF. Here the CDR3 DNA reads TGTGCCAGCTCACCAGTGTCGGAGCGGGCCCAGCATTTT. The full variable domain, in which reference TRBV18 and TRBJ1-5 provide the parts outside the CDR3, is NAGVMQNPRHLVRRRGQEARLRCSPMKGHSHVYWYRQLPEEGLKFMVYLQKENIIDESGMPKERFSAEFPKEGPSILRIQQVVRGDSAAYFCASSPVSERAQHFGDGTRLSIL.

To note about this clone: Other DNA sequences in this sample translate to the same CDR3. V and J are TRBV5-1 and TRBJ1-1, with 9 bases that match TRBD1. The V gene's germline CDR1 is SGHRS and CDR2 YFSETQ. J gave up 5 bases and V 4 bases, and 6 bases lay outside the gene matches. This CDR3 is built from 14 residues. CDR3 loop: CASSAGQGRTEAFF. The CDR3, as DNA: TGCGCCAGCAGCGCGGGACAGGGAAGGACTGAAGCTTTCTTT. Drawing the rest from reference TRBV5-1 and TRBJ1-1, the complete variable domain is KAGVTQTPRYLIKTRGQQVTLSCSPISGHRSVSWYQQTPGQGLQFLFEYFSETQRNKGNFPGRFSGRQFSNSRSEMNVSTLELGDSALYLCASSAGQGRTEAFFGQGTRLTVV.

The chain links TRBV28 to TRBJ1-5; 7 bases agree with TRBD1. This CDR3 has 15 residues. After removal of 3 bases from V and 4 bases from J, the junction contained 6 bases not matched to a gene. Germline-derived CDR1 and CDR2 are MDHEN and SYDVKM. The CDR3 loop is CASSFTGARNQPQHF. In DNA, the CDR3 is TGTGCCAGCAGTTTTACAGGGGCCAGAAATCAGCCCCAGCATTTT.

The chain combines TRBV6-5 with TRBJ2-7; a possible D gene is TRBD1 (5 bases). The CDR3 is 13 residues long. CDR1 and CDR2 (germline): MNHEY, SVGAGI. Trimming removed 2 bases from V and 3 bases from J, with 8 bases in between. CDR3 in amino acids: CASSYRRGYEQYF. Written as DNA, the CDR3 is TGTGCCAGCAGTTACCGTAGGGGCTACGAGCAGTACTTC.